This record looks at one T cell receptor (beta chain) sequence and its context. Data came from immunoSEQ multiplex PCR; TCRdb stores just in-frame clones and leaves some out. The data contain some 120,000 clones, 88% of them seen just once; the ten biggest clones take up under 2.5%. The CDR3 has 19 residues. This specimen belongs to a study of control samples from healthy donors and cancer patients. The sequencing input was blood. This TCR was recovered from a woman aged 65 to 85 in good health. This chain links TRBV21-1 with TRBJ2-1; the table's D call, TRBD1, has no DNA check behind it. TRBV21-1 is classified as a pseudogene. The CDR3 region has the DNA TGTGCCAGCAGCCGCGGAAACCGACAGGGGGCGAGGGGATACAATGAGCAGTTCTTC. Translated, it gives CASSRGNRQGARGYNEQFF.